The clone carrying this T cell receptor beta chain has more than one count but fewer than ten. TCRdb recomputed calls from the 5' RACE reads with MiXCR, one row per CDR3 protein. The sample includes over 85,000 distinct CDR3 sequences, around an eighth of them seen just once. The CDR3 extends over 16 amino acids. From germline, CDR1 is SGHAT and CDR2 FQNNGV. Trimming took off 3 bases at V and 4 bases at J, with 19 bases between the two ends. The sample originates from a study of early T cells in non-severe SARS-CoV-2 infection. The chain is built from TRBV11-2 and TRBJ2-7; the D is unclear. This material consisted of whole blood, taken at baseline. The receptor was isolated from an adult who was a healthcare worker with PCR-confirmed SARS-CoV-2 infection or an uninfected control (not recorded which). CDR3 coding DNA: TGTGCCAGCAGCTTGCTAAGTATCATAAACGAGTACGAGCAGTACTTC. It translates to CASSLLSIINEYEQYF.